A selection of T cell receptor beta chains follows, all from one sample in a study of cytomegalovirus exposure and HLA in healthy donors. The method was immunoSEQ multiplex PCR; TCRdb's version includes in-frame clones alone and lacks a portion of them. The table has around 150,000 clones, about three quarters seen once; the top ten hold 2% to 3%. The sample taken for sequencing was PBMCs. These receptors came from a woman in her forties in good health and CMV-seropositive. Each CDR3 is given with its conserved first and last residue. A D gene is named only where the DNA matches it firmly. Only part of the rows carry a size: once, few, many, or a class if the clone is expanded.

abundance: .
v_gene: TRBV4-1
d_gene: .
j_gene: TRBJ1-3
CDR3aa: CASSQDDRVFGNTIYF
CDR3nt: TGCGCCAGCAGCCAAGATGATCGGGTATTTGGAAACACCATATATTTT

abundance: .
v_gene: TRBV6-6
d_gene: TRBD1
j_gene: TRBJ2-7
CDR3aa: CASRRTGVIYEQYF
CDR3nt: TGTGCCAGCAGGCGGACAGGGGTGATCTACGAGCAGTACTTC

abundance: .
v_gene: TRBV12-5
d_gene: .
j_gene: TRBJ2-7
CDR3aa: CASGPLSRSGEQCF
CDR3nt: TGTGCTAGTGGACCCCTATCAAGGTCGGGTGAGCAGTGCTTC

abundance: .
v_gene: TRBV2
d_gene: .
j_gene: TRBJ2-1
CDR3aa: CASSELGGNEQFF
CDR3nt: TGTGCCAGCAGTGAATTAGGGGGCAATGAGCAGTTCTTC

abundance: .
v_gene: TRBV19
d_gene: TRBD2
j_gene: TRBJ2-6
CDR3aa: CASRLAGGGANVLTF
CDR3nt: TGTGCCAGTAGACTAGCGGGGGGAGGGGCCAACGTCCTGACTTTC

abundance: .
v_gene: TRBV19
d_gene: TRBD2
j_gene: TRBJ2-2
CDR3aa: CASMGGSGITGELFF
CDR3nt: TGTGCCAGTATGGGCGGGAGCGGCATCACCGGGGAGCTGTTTTTT

abundance: .
v_gene: TRBV5-6
d_gene: .
j_gene: TRBJ2-7
CDR3aa: CASSLWLTGPYEQYF
CDR3nt: TGTGCCAGCAGCTTGTGGTTGACAGGACCCTACGAGCAGTACTTC

abundance: few
v_gene: TRBV7-2
d_gene: .
j_gene: TRBJ2-1
CDR3aa: CASSLAGGPTHNEQFF
CDR3nt: TGTGCCAGCAGCTTAGCGGGAGGACCGACTCACAATGAGCAGTTCTTC

abundance: .
v_gene: TRBV5-1
d_gene: .
j_gene: TRBJ2-5
CDR3aa: CASAGEETQYF
CDR3nt: TGCGCCAGCGCCGGGGAAGAGACCCAGTACTTC

abundance: .
v_gene: TRBV6-5
d_gene: TRBD1
j_gene: TRBJ2-1
CDR3aa: CASSWDRGREQFF
CDR3nt: TGTGCCAGCAGTTGGGACAGGGGGCGAGAGCAGTTCTTC

abundance: once
v_gene: TRBV28
d_gene: TRBD1
j_gene: TRBJ2-3
CDR3aa: CASSSTGESDTQYF
CDR3nt: TGTGCCAGCAGTTCCACAGGGGAATCAGATACGCAGTATTTT

abundance: .
v_gene: TRBV7-2
d_gene: TRBD1
j_gene: TRBJ1-3
CDR3aa: CASSPRTGSSGNTIYF
CDR3nt: TGTGCCAGCAGCCCCAGGACAGGGAGCTCTGGAAACACCATATATTTT

abundance: .
v_gene: TRBV5-4
d_gene: TRBD2
j_gene: TRBJ2-2
CDR3aa: CASSLRLVAGANTGELFF
CDR3nt: TGTGCCAGCAGCTTGAGATTGGTAGCGGGAGCGAACACCGGGGAGCTGTTTTTT

abundance: .
v_gene: TRBV5-6
d_gene: TRBD2
j_gene: TRBJ2-5
CDR3aa: CASSSGPGGEETQYF
CDR3nt: TGTGCCAGCAGCTCCGGGCCGGGGGGGGAGGAGACCCAGTACTTC

abundance: .
v_gene: TRBV29-1
d_gene: .
j_gene: TRBJ2-1
CDR3aa: CSVGKDGPPIEQFF
CDR3nt: TGCAGCGTCGGTAAAGATGGGCCGCCGATCGAGCAGTTCTTC

abundance: .
v_gene: TRBV4-3
d_gene: .
j_gene: TRBJ2-2
CDR3aa: CASSRGPDRNTGELFF
CDR3nt: TGCGCCAGCAGCCGGGGCCCGGATCGTAATACCGGGGAGCTGTTTTTT

abundance: .
v_gene: TRBV7-7
d_gene: .
j_gene: TRBJ2-3
CDR3aa: CASSFQVGDTQYF
CDR3nt: TGTGCCAGCAGCTTTCAGGTCGGAGATACGCAGTATTTT

abundance: once
v_gene: TRBV6-6
d_gene: TRBD2
j_gene: TRBJ2-5
CDR3aa: CASSPGVAGVETQYF
CDR3nt: TGTGCCAGCAGCCCCGGGGTAGCGGGAGTAGAGACCCAGTACTTC

abundance: .
v_gene: TRBV30
d_gene: .
j_gene: TRBJ2-5
CDR3aa: CAWSVSGETQYF
CDR3nt: TGTGCCTGGAGTGTGAGCGGAGAGACCCAGTACTTC

abundance: .
v_gene: TRBV5-1
d_gene: TRBD2
j_gene: TRBJ2-1
CDR3aa: CASSSLSSGRPPGSGNEQFF
CDR3nt: TGCGCCAGCAGTTCACTATCTAGCGGGAGGCCCCCCGGGTCTGGCAATGAGCAGTTCTTC

abundance: .
v_gene: TRBV6-1
d_gene: .
j_gene: TRBJ1-1
CDR3aa: CASILRQNEAFF
CDR3nt: TGTGCCAGCATCTTACGACAGAATGAAGCTTTCTTT

abundance: .
v_gene: TRBV9
d_gene: .
j_gene: TRBJ2-1
CDR3aa: CASSTSGGQNNEQFF
CDR3nt: TGTGCCAGCAGCACCAGCGGGGGACAGAACAATGAGCAGTTCTTC

abundance: .
v_gene: TRBV6-1
d_gene: TRBD1
j_gene: TRBJ2-5
CDR3aa: CASGQGEETQYF
CDR3nt: TGTGCCAGCGGACAGGGGGAAGAGACCCAGTACTTC

abundance: .
v_gene: TRBV19
d_gene: .
j_gene: TRBJ2-3
CDR3aa: CASSIRPGADTQYF
CDR3nt: TGTGCCAGTAGTATTCGGCCAGGCGCAGATACGCAGTATTTT

abundance: .
v_gene: TRBV30
d_gene: TRBD2
j_gene: TRBJ2-7
CDR3aa: CAWSVLAGRYEQYF
CDR3nt: TGTGCCTGGAGTGTCCTAGCGGGCAGATACGAGCAGTACTTC

abundance: .
v_gene: TRBV2
d_gene: TRBD2
j_gene: TRBJ2-7
CDR3aa: CASSETLAGVGEQYF
CDR3nt: TGTGCCAGCAGTGAAACACTAGCGGGAGTAGGGGAGCAGTACTTC

abundance: .
v_gene: TRBV14
d_gene: .
j_gene: TRBJ1-2
CDR3aa: CASSQDSPNYGYTF
CDR3nt: TGTGCCAGCAGCCAGGACAGCCCCAACTATGGCTACACCTTC